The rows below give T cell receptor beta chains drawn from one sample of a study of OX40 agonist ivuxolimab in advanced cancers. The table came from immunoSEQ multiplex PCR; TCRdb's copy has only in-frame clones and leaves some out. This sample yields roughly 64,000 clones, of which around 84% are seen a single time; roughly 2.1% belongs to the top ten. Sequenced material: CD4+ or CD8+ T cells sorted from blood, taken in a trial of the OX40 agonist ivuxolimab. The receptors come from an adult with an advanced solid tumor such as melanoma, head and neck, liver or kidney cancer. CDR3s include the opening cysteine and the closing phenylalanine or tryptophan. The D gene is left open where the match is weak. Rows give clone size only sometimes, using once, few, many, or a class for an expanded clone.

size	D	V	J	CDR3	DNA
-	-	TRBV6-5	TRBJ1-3	CASSRQTGGNTIYF	TGTGCCAGCAGTAGACAGACCGGGGGAAACACCATATATTTT
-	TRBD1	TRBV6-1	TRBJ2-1	CASSERMGQVSYNEQFF	TGTGCCAGCAGTGAACGAATGGGACAGGTTAGCTACAATGAGCAGTTCTTC
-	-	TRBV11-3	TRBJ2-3	CASSLASGAEGRDTQYF	TGTGCCAGCAGCTTAGCGTCGGGGGCAGAAGGTCGGGATACGCAGTATTTT
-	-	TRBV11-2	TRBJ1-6	CASSLGMGAKNSPLHF	TGTGCCAGCAGCCTAGGAATGGGGGCGAAGAATTCACCCCTCCACTTT
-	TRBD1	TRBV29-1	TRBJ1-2	CSVRDSNYGYTF	TGCAGCGTAAGGGACAGTAACTATGGCTACACCTTC
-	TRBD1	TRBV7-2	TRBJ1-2	CASSSSLGDRADGYTF	TGTGCCAGCAGCTCCTCACTAGGTGACAGGGCTGATGGCTACACCTTC
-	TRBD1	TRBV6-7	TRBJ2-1	CASSWTGEVHNEQFF	TGTGCCAGCAGCTGGACAGGGGAGGTCCACAATGAGCAGTTCTTC
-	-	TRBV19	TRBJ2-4	CASSSRPNTAKNIQYF	TGTGCCAGTAGTTCAAGACCTAACACTGCCAAAAACATTCAGTACTTC
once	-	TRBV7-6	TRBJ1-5	CASSLSESAAQHF	TGTGCCAGCAGCTTGAGTGAGTCCGCCGCCCAGCATTTT
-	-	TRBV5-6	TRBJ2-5	CASSLAETQYF	TGTGCCAGCAGCTTGGCCGAGACCCAGTACTTC
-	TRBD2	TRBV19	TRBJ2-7	CASSWTSGRYEQYF	TGTGCCAGTAGTTGGACTAGCGGGAGGTACGAGCAGTACTTC
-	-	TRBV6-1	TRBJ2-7	CATTREGGGYEQYF	TGTGCCACCACAAGGGAGGGGGGCGGCTACGAGCAGTACTTC
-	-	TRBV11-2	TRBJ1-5	CASSLGDQPQHF	TGTGCCAGCAGCTTAGGGGATCAGCCCCAGCATTTT
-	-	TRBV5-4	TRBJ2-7	CASSKDPLSSYEQYF	TGTGCCAGCAGTAAAGACCCCCTTAGCTCCTACGAGCAGTACTTC
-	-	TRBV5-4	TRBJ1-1	CASSSSGAPNTEAFF	TGTGCCAGCAGCTCATCAGGGGCTCCGAACACTGAAGCTTTCTTT
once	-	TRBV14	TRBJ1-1	CASSQVRENTEAFF	TGTGCCAGCAGCCAAGTGAGGGAAAACACTGAAGCTTTCTTT
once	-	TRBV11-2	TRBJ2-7	CASSLDRARTYEQYF	TGTGCCAGCAGCTTAGATCGGGCCCGCACCTACGAGCAGTACTTC
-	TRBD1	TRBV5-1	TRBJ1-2	CASSPGTANYGYTF	TGCGCCAGCAGCCCAGGGACAGCAAACTATGGCTACACCTTC
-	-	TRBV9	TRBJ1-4	CASSPLASWGEKLFF	TGTGCCAGCAGCCCACTCGCCAGCTGGGGGGAAAAACTGTTTTTT
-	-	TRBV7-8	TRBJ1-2	CASSLVGAGGYTF	TGTGCCAGCAGCTTGGTAGGGGCCGGTGGCTACACCTTC
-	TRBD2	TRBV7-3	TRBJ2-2	CASSPWTSGNTGELFF	TGTGCCAGCAGCCCCTGGACTAGCGGTAACACCGGGGAGCTGTTTTTT
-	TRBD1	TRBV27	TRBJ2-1	CASSYLRGQGHNEQFF	TGTGCCAGCAGTTACCTGAGGGGACAGGGCCACAATGAGCAGTTCTTC
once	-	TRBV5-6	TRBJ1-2	CASSLVAEPALSGYTF	TGTGCCAGCAGCTTGGTGGCAGAACCTGCCTTGAGTGGCTACACCTTC
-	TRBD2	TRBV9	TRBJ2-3	CASSVKTSGGAHTQYF	TGTGCCAGCAGCGTAAAGACTAGCGGGGGGGCCCATACGCAGTATTTT
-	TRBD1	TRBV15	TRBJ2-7	CATSRDLDRGYEQYF	TGTGCCACCAGCAGAGATCTAGACAGGGGCTACGAGCAGTACTTC
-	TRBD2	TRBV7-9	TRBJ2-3	CASRWSGSLTDTQYF	TGTGCCAGCAGATGGAGCGGGAGCCTCACAGATACGCAGTATTTT
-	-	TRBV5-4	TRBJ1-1	CASSVMDRHTEAFF	TGTGCCAGCAGCGTAATGGATCGGCACACTGAAGCTTTCTTT
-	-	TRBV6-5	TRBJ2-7	CASSYRRFSYEQYF	TGTGCCAGCAGTTACCGCCGGTTCTCCTACGAGCAGTACTTC
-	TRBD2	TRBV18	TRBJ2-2	CASSPPSGGPNTGELFF	TGTGCCAGCTCACCACCTAGCGGGGGACCGAACACCGGGGAGCTGTTTTTT
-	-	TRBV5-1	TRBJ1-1	CASSLAVWPSTEAFF	TGCGCCAGCAGCTTGGCCGTCTGGCCGAGCACTGAAGCTTTCTTT
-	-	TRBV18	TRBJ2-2	CASSNSPNTGELFF	TGTGCCAGCTCAAACTCTCCGAACACCGGGGAGCTGTTTTTT
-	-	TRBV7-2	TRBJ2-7	CASSSTGTSFYEQYF	TGTGCCAGCAGTTCAACCGGGACTTCTTTTTACGAGCAGTACTTC
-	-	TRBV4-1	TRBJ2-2	CATGTNPVAGELFF	TGCGCCACGGGGACAAATCCAGTGGCCGGGGAGCTGTTTTTT
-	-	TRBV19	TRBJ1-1	CASSTGQLATEAFF	TGTGCCAGTAGTACCGGACAGTTGGCCACTGAAGCTTTCTTT
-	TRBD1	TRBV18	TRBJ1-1	CASSRDRDGTEAFF	TGTGCCAGCTCCCGGGACAGGGATGGCACTGAAGCTTTCTTT
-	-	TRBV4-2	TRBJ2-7	CASSQRDSTSSYEQYF	TGTGCCAGCAGCCAGAGAGACTCGACGAGCTCCTACGAGCAGTACTTC
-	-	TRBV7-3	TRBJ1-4	CASSLSVHPAEKLFF	TGTGCCAGCAGCTTGAGCGTACACCCAGCCGAAAAACTGTTTTTT
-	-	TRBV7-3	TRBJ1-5	CASSPGEKSNQPQHF	TGTGCCAGCAGCCCAGGGGAAAAGAGCAATCAGCCCCAGCATTTT
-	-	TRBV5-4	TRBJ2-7	CASSLDRATFSYEQYF	TGTGCCAGCAGCTTGGACAGGGCCACCTTCTCCTACGAGCAGTACTTC
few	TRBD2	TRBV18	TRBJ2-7	CASSPSGGGLNEQYF	TGTGCCAGCTCACCTTCTGGCGGGGGTCTCAACGAGCAGTACTTC
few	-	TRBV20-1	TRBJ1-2	CSASHTGGYTF	TGCAGTGCTAGTCATACGGGTGGCTACACCTTC
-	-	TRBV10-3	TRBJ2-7	CAIRGPGEQYF	TGTGCCATCAGGGGGCCGGGGGAGCAGTACTTC
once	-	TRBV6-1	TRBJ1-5	CASSVGGNQPQHF	TGTGCCAGCAGTGTGGGGGGCAATCAGCCCCAGCATTTT
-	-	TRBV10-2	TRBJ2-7	CASNQVQGFSYEQYF	TGCGCCAGCAATCAGGTTCAGGGATTCTCCTACGAGCAGTACTTC
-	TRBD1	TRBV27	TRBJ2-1	CASANHNRGDNEQFF	TGTGCCAGCGCCAATCATAACAGGGGAGACAATGAGCAGTTCTTC
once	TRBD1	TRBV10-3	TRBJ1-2	CAITPGQGADGYTF	TGTGCCATCACACCGGGACAGGGAGCGGATGGCTACACCTTC
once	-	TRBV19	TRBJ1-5	CASSIYGEVGQPQHF	TGTGCCAGTAGTATTTATGGGGAGGTAGGGCAGCCCCAGCATTTT